This TCR beta chain was obtained from a study of human T cells and chemical hapten exposure. General study points: Correlating positively with patch test score were the PT1 expanded TCR counts.

TCRdb reanalysed the RACE reads using MiXCR and keeps one entry per CDR3 protein. This sample has a few hundred thousand distinct CDR3 sequences, with 8.6% found just once. The time point denotes: pre-sensitization, week 0. Treatment described: therapeutic diphenylcyclopropenone sensitization with weekly scalp DPC. This clonotype was seen only a few times. Its antigen is as yet unknown. CDR1 and CDR2 (germline): MNHEY, SVGEGT. The CDR3 contains 14 residues. V dropped 8 bases and J dropped 0; count of bases not matched to a gene: 2. Sequenced material: whole blood, taken in connection with sensitization to the hapten diphenylcyclopropenone (DPC). The sequence was collected from a woman in her forties with alopecia areata. Some clones in this sample may be carry-over from other donors' samples. The chain joins TRBV6-2 or TRBV6-3 to TRBJ2-2; TRBD2 aligns across 8 bases. The CDR3, as DNA: TGTGCCAGCGTAGCGGGGACGAACACCGGGGAGCTGTTTTTT. Amino acids: CASVAGTNTGELFF.